This record covers a single TCR beta chain. Its target is unknown. The sample comes from a study of cytomegalovirus exposure and HLA in healthy donors. Study at large: In a later analysis, it was reported that the 110 or so validation repertoires had been produced on the same platform as the roughly 700 repertoires belonging to the first cohort. Study observations and caveats: There were fewer than 200 TCR beta chains listed as cytomegalovirus-associated. In vitro, three CMV-associated chains proved specific for CMV antigens.

Generated by immunoSEQ multiplex PCR, the TCRdb table keeps only in-frame clones and is missing some. This table has 150,000 to 200,000 clones, 80% to 85% appearing once. V shed 5 bases and J 6 bases; nucleotides not matched to a gene: 5. Germline V CDR1 and CDR2: SGHNT, YENEEA. This CDR3 has 14 residues. This rearrangement joins TRBV11-3 to TRBJ1-1; 11 bases are a match to TRBD1. Specimen: PBMCs. This receptor was identified in a woman between 25 and 40 years old in good health and CMV-seronegative. CDR3 sequence (DNA): TGTGCCAGCAGCGGACAGGGGGCATTCTCTGAAGCTTTCTTT. Protein product: CASSGQGAFSEAFF.